Described below is a single TCR beta chain sequence and its context. This record comes from a study of PD-L1 blockade in urothelial cancer. The CDR3 extends over 15 amino acids. The ends were cut back, 5 bases at V and 0 bases at J, with 8 bases in the middle. Per the germline V gene, CDR1 is MDHEN and CDR2 is SYDVKM. Sequencing used immunoSEQ multiplex PCR; TCRdb keeps in-frame clones, though not all of them. The top ten hold 2.4% of the sample, which has 120,000 or so clones, about 83% seen once. Time point reported: peripheral blood 6 weeks after treatment start. The receptor comes from a man aged 50-59 years with urothelial cancer. This chain joins TRBV28 and TRBJ2-6; a weak D match, TRBD2 (5 bases). The specimen comprised PBMCs, sampled around atezolizumab (anti-PD-L1) treatment. The CDR3 DNA reads as TGTGCCAGCAGTCTCCGGGGCTCTGGGGCCAACGTCCTGACTTTC. Amino acids: CASSLRGSGANVLTF.